The rows below give T cell receptor beta chains drawn from one sample of a study of CD8 T cells in ankylosing spondylitis. TCRdb redid the calling of the 5' RACE reads with MiXCR, one entry per CDR3 protein. The data hold over 400,000 distinct CDR3 sequences, with more than 25% observed a single time. The sample comprised blood, either unsorted or a sorted T cell fraction (not recorded which). These receptors originate from a male donor with ankylosing spondylitis. The CDR3 runs from the conserved cysteine through the conserved F or W. A D gene is named only where the DNA matches it firmly. Size is stated for part of the rows, as once, few or many counts, or as a class when the clone is expanded.

TRBJ2-5 few NA TRBV24-1 CATSDPTSSKETQYF TGTGCCACCAGTGATCCGACTAGTAGTAAAGAGACCCAGTACTTC
TRBJ2-1 NA TRBD2 TRBV2 CASSPLTSGKADEQFF TGTGCCAGCAGTCCTTTGACTAGCGGTAAGGCCGATGAGCAGTTCTTC
TRBJ1-1 NA NA TRBV6-1 CASAKEWGVEAFF TGTGCCAGCGCTAAAGAGTGGGGGGTTGAAGCTTTCTTT
TRBJ1-2 few TRBD1 TRBV5-5 CASSLGQDFRSYTF TGTGCCAGCAGCCTGGGACAGGACTTTAGGAGCTACACCTTC
TRBJ1-3 few NA TRBV10-3 CATETVGNTIYF TGTGCCACCGAGACAGTTGGAAACACCATATATTTT
TRBJ2-1 few NA TRBV20-1 CSVVRARVAGEQFF TGCAGTGTGGTGCGGGCAAGGGTCGCGGGTGAGCAGTTCTTC
TRBJ1-6 few NA TRBV18 CASTPGDANNSPLHF TGTGCCAGCACCCCCGGGGACGCTAATAATTCACCCCTCCACTTT
TRBJ2-1 NA TRBD2 TRBV5-1 CASSPSGLGNNEQFF TGCGCCAGCAGCCCGTCGGGACTAGGCAACAATGAGCAGTTCTTC
TRBJ2-3 NA TRBD2 TRBV7-2 CASSPLALFTDTQYF TGTGCCAGCAGCCCACTAGCGCTGTTCACAGATACGCAGTATTTT
TRBJ2-2 NA NA TRBV12-3/TRBV12-4 CASSFDGSWDTGELFF TGTGCCAGCAGTTTTGACGGGAGCTGGGACACCGGGGAGCTGTTTTTT
TRBJ1-6 NA NA TRBV5-6 CASSLGAKGISPLHF TGTGCCAGCAGCTTGGGCGCAAAGGGTATTTCACCCCTCCACTTT
TRBJ1-2 few NA TRBV27 CASSLGGLPYGYTF TGTGCCAGCAGTTTAGGTGGGCTACCTTATGGCTACACCTTC
TRBJ1-2 few TRBD1 TRBV4-2 CASSQDRDRVGGYTF TGTGCCAGCAGCCAAGATCGTGACAGGGTAGGGGGCTACACCTTC
TRBJ2-5 NA TRBD1 TRBV24-1 CATSDFGQGKETQYF TGTGCCACCAGTGATTTTGGACAGGGGAAAGAGACCCAGTACTTC
TRBJ2-3 few NA TRBV7-8 CASSLATGFYTDTQYF TGTGCCAGCAGCTTAGCCACAGGGTTTTACACAGATACGCAGTATTTT
TRBJ2-5 NA NA TRBV6-6 CASSRDPTGTQYF TGTGCCAGCAGTCGGGACCCTACTGGGACCCAGTACTTC
TRBJ2-5 few NA TRBV2 CASSARVSGETQYF TGTGCCAGCAGTGCCCGGGTTTCGGGGGAAACCCAGTACTTC
TRBJ1-5 few NA TRBV18 CASSPGTKSDQPQHF TGTGCCAGCTCACCAGGGACGAAGTCGGATCAGCCCCAGCATTTT
TRBJ2-1 NA NA TRBV5-1 CASSLGSISTNEQFF TGCGCCAGCAGCTTGGGGAGTATCAGTACAAATGAGCAGTTCTTC
TRBJ2-5 NA TRBD2 TRBV5-1 CASSLNPGLAQETQYF TGCGCCAGCAGCTTGAATCCGGGACTAGCCCAAGAGACCCAGTACTTC
TRBJ2-3 NA TRBD1 TRBV29-1 CSVAGTGGADTQYF TGCAGCGTCGCCGGGACAGGGGGCGCAGATACGCAGTATTTT
TRBJ2-3 NA TRBD2 TRBV3-1 CASSQDVAGPTDTQYF TGTGCCAGCAGCCAAGATGTAGCGGGTCCCACAGATACGCAGTATTTT
TRBJ1-1 few NA TRBV4-2 CASSQGDKNTEAFF TGTGCCAGCAGCCAAGGGGACAAGAACACTGAAGCTTTCTTT
TRBJ1-4 NA NA TRBV5-1 CASSPVLGSEKLFF TGCGCCAGCAGCCCGGTACTTGGAAGCGAAAAACTGTTTTTT
TRBJ1-1 few NA TRBV5-1 CASSFYQGMNTEAFF TGCGCCAGCAGCTTCTATCAGGGGATGAACACTGAAGCTTTCTTT
TRBJ2-1 NA TRBD2 TRBV20-1 CSARESSGGGKNEQFF TGCAGTGCTAGAGAGTCGTCGGGAGGGGGGAAAAATGAGCAGTTCTTC
TRBJ1-2 few NA TRBV29-1 CSARGREGYGYTF TGCAGCGCCCGAGGCCGGGAAGGCTATGGCTACACCTTC
TRBJ2-3 NA NA TRBV12-3/TRBV12-4 CASSPPPPSYTQYF TGTGCCAGCAGTCCACCCCCTCCTAGCTATACGCAGTATTTT
TRBJ2-7 NA NA TRBV11-2 CASSYGGEQYF TGTGCCAGCAGCTACGGGGGCGAGCAGTACTTC
TRBJ2-1 few TRBD1 TRBV24-1 CATRGTGRDNEQFF TGTGCCACCAGGGGGACAGGGAGGGACAATGAGCAGTTCTTC
TRBJ2-4 NA NA TRBV14 CASSSFRGQNIQYF TGTGCCAGCAGCTCCTTCCGGGGACAAAACATTCAGTACTTC
TRBJ1-2 once TRBD1 TRBV6-4 CASSEFQGVGRYTF TGTGCCAGCAGTGAGTTCCAGGGGGTTGGACGCTACACCTTC